This is a list of T cell receptor beta chains from one sample in a study of T cell responses to AZD1222 COVID-19 vaccine. TCRdb keeps only in-frame clones here, not all; method: immunoSEQ multiplex PCR. The data contain 150,000 or so clones, roughly nine tenths of them seen just once; the ten biggest clones take up approximately 1.3%. Specimen: peripheral blood, collected 28 days after the second AZD1222 dose. Receptor source: an adult who received the AZD1222 COVID-19 vaccine. The CDR3 runs from the conserved cysteine through the conserved F or W. The order of the fields is V gene, CDR3 protein.

TRBV11-3	CASGGGTARSYNSPLHF
TRBV19	CASRVAGDTQYF
TRBV5-4	CASSLRQDQETQYF
TRBV19	CASSWGQGDYNGYTF
TRBV5-6	CASSWGLGDTEAFF
TRBV6-6	CASSRGQGALSYNEQFF
TRBV15	CATSGTGGANQPQHF
TRBV5-1	CASSSEIYSYNEQFF
TRBV5-4	CASSFFGTANTEAFF
TRBV28	CASREANYGYTF
TRBV28	CASSGGGLYQPQHF
TRBV15	CATSRIDRGDQPQHF
TRBV5-1	CASSRTDRGYEQYF
TRBV7-2	CASSTDRGPTDTQYF
TRBV4-1	CASSQVGRANYGYTF
TRBV9	CASNRDSSYEQYF
TRBV6-5	CASSKSGLGANVLTF
TRBV5-6	CASSLWDRGEQYF
TRBV9	CASSVRSGGAGEQFF
TRBV14	CASSQVTGSNEQFF
TRBV27	CASRLTRLNTGELFF
TRBV7-2	CASSSQMMTQYF
TRBV11-2	CASSPQWESGQPQHF
TRBV7-3	CASSLSGRGVYEQYF
TRBV19	CASSAGTNYYEQYF
TRBV7-9	CASRSDQGYNEQFF
TRBV4-2	CASSQRSGGALYEQYF
TRBV27	CASSFPTGNEQFF
TRBV29-1	CSVSRDSRGDTQYF